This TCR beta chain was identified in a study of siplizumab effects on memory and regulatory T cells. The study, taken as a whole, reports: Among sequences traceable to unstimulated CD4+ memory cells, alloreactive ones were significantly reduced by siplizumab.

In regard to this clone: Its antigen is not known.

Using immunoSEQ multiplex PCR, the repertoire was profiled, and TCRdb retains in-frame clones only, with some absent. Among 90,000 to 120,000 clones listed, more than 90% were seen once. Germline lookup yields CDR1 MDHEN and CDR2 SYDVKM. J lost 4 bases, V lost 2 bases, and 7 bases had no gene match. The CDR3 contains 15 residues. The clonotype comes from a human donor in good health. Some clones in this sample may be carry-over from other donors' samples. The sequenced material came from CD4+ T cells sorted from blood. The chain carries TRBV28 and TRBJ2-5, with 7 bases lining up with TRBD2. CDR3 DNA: TGTGCCAGCAGTTTAGGACGGGGGGTCAGAGAGACCCAGTACTTC. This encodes CASSLGRGVRETQYF.